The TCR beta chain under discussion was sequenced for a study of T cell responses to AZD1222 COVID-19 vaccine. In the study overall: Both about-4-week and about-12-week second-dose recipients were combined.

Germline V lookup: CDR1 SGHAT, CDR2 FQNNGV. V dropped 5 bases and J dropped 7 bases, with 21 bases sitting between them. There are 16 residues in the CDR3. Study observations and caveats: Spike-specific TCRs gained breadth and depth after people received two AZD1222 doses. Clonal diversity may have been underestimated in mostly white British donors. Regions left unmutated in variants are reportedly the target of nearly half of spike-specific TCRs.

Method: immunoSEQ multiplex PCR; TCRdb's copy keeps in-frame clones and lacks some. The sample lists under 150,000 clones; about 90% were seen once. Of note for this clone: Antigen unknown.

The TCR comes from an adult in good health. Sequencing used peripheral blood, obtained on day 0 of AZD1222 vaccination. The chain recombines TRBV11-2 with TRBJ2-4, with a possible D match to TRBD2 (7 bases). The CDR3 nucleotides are TGTGCCAGCAGCCCCTGGGTATGGGGAGGGGGGAACATTCAGTACTTC. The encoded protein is CASSPWVWGGGNIQYF.